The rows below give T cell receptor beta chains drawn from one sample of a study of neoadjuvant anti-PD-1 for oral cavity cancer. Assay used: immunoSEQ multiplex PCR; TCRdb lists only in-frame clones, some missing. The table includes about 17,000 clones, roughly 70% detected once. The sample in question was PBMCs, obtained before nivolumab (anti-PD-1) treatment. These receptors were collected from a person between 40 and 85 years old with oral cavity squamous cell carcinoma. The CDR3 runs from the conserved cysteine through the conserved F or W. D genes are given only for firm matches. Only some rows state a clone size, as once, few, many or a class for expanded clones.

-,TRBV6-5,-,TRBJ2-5,TGTGCCAGCAGTTACTCGCTGGGGGCCGCCCAAGAGACCCAGTACTTC,CASSYSLGAAQETQYF
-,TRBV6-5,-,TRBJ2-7,TGTGCCAGCAGCCCGACAGGCCCCTGGAACGAGCAGTACTTC,CASSPTGPWNEQYF
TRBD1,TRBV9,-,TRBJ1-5,TGTGCCAGCAGCGGACAGGGCGATCAGCCCCAGCATTTT,CASSGQGDQPQHF
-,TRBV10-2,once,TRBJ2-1,TGCGCCATCAAACTAGGCAATGAGCAGTTCTTC,CAIKLGNEQFF
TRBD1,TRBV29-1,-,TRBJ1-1,TGCAGCGTAGGGACAGAGGGCACTGAAGCTTTCTTT,CSVGTEGTEAFF
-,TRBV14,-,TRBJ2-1,TGTGCCAGCAGCCAAGTACGGAGTAATGAGCAGTTCTTC,CASSQVRSNEQFF
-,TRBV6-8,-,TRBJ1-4,TGTGCCAGCAGCCCCCGCGGGCACCGCCAGGAAAAACTGTTTTTT,CASSPRGHRQEKLFF
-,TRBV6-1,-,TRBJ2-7,TGTGCCAGCACCGGCAGAACCTACGAGCAGTACTTC,CASTGRTYEQYF
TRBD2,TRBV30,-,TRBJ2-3,TGTGCCTGGAGGGTAGCGGGGGGAGATACGCAGTATTTT,CAWRVAGGDTQYF
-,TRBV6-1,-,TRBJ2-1,TGTGCCAGCAAGTTAGGAGGGCCAACCTACAATGAGCAGTTCTTC,CASKLGGPTYNEQFF
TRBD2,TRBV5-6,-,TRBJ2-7,TGTGCCAGCAGCGCCGTGCCGGGAGGCGAGCAGTACTTC,CASSAVPGGEQYF
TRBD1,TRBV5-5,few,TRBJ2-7,TGTGCCAGCAGCTTGTTGGCGGGACAGGCCTCCTACGAGCAGTACTTC,CASSLLAGQASYEQYF
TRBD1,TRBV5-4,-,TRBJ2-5,TGTGCCAGCTATTCGGGACAGGGGGCCGAGACCCAGTACTTC,CASYSGQGAETQYF
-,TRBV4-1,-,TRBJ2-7,TGCGCCAGCAGCCAAGATCTCGCAGGGGTTTCCTACGAGCAGTACTTC,CASSQDLAGVSYEQYF
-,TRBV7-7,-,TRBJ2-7,TGTGCTAGCAGGCTTTCCGAGGAGCAGTACTTC,CASRLSEEQYF
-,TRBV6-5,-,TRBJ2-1,TGTGCCAGCAGCCCCCCGGACCCAAATGAGCAGTTCTTC,CASSPPDPNEQFF
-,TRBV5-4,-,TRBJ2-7,TGTGCCAGCAGCTTCTCCGGGCCTGCCTACGAGCAGTACTTC,CASSFSGPAYEQYF
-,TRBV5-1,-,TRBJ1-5,TGCGCCAGCAGTGCGGGGTATGGTCAGCCCCAGCATTTT,CASSAGYGQPQHF
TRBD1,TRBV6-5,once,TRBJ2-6,TGTGCCAGCAGTTACGAGAGGGGGCTAGCCAACGTCCTGACTTTC,CASSYERGLANVLTF
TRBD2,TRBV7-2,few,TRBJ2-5,TGTGCCAGCAGCCTGGGGACTAGCGCCGAGACCCAGTACTTC,CASSLGTSAETQYF
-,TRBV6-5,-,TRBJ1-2,TGTGCCAGCAGTTACTTAGGGACCCCTAAAGACGGCTACACCTTC,CASSYLGTPKDGYTF
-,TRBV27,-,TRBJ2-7,TGTGCCAGCAGCGCGGCGGCGACGGGCTCCGAGCAGTACTTC,CASSAAATGSEQYF
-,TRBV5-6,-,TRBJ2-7,TGTGCCAGCAGTTCCCATGAGCCCCCCTACGAGCAGTACTTC,CASSSHEPPYEQYF
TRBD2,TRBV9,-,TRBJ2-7,TGTGCCAGCACCTTACTCCCGGGACTAGCCTACGAGCAGTACTTC,CASTLLPGLAYEQYF
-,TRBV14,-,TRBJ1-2,TGTGCCAGCAGCCAAGAGGGTCCTTATGGCTACACCTTC,CASSQEGPYGYTF
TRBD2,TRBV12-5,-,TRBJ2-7,TGTGCTAGCCTAAAAGGACTAGCGGGGAACTACGAGCAGTACTTC,CASLKGLAGNYEQYF
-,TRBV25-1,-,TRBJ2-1,TGTGCCAGCAGTGAAAAACAGGGTTCCTACAATGAGCAGTTCTTC,CASSEKQGSYNEQFF
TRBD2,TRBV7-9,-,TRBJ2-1,TGTGCCAGCAGCTTAGACGGGGGGAGAAATGAGCAGTTCTTC,CASSLDGGRNEQFF
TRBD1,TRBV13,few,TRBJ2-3,TGTGCCAGCAGCTTAAGGGGACAGGGGCGGGATACGCAGTATTTT,CASSLRGQGRDTQYF
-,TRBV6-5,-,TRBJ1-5,TGTGCCAGCAGCATGTATAGCAATCAGCCCCAGCATTTT,CASSMYSNQPQHF
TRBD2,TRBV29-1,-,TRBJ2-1,TGCAGCGTCGGGGGACTAGCGCCCCATGAGCAGTTCTTC,CSVGGLAPHEQFF
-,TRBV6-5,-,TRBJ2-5,TGTGCCAGCAGTTACTCTTCTAGCGAGCAAGAGACCCAGTACTTC,CASSYSSSEQETQYF
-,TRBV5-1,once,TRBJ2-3,TGCGCCAGCAGCTTGGACTATCTTTCGGTGGATACGCAGTATTTT,CASSLDYLSVDTQYF
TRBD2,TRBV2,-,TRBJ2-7,TGTGCCAGCAGTGAAAGGCGGGAGGTCGACTACGAGCAGTACTTC,CASSERREVDYEQYF
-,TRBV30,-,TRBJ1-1,TGTGCCTGGAGTGGGGACAAGAACACTGAAGCTTTCTTT,CAWSGDKNTEAFF
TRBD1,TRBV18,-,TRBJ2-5,TGTGCCAGCTCCTTTAGTCTAACAGGGGGACAAGAGACCCAGTACTTC,CASSFSLTGGQETQYF
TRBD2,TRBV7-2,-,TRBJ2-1,TGTGCCAGCAGGGGGGGGTATTTCAGTGAGCAGTTCTTC,CASRGGYFSEQFF
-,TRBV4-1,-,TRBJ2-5,TGCGCCAGCAGCCAAATAGGGGGTGGGGAGACCCAGTACTTC,CASSQIGGGETQYF
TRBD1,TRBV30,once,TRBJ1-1,TGTGCCACGACCGGGACAGCTTTAAAGAACACTGAAGCTTTCTTT,CATTGTALKNTEAFF
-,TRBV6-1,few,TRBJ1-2,TGTGCCAGCAACAGGGCCGACTATGGCTACACCTTC,CASNRADYGYTF
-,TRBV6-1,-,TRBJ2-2,TGTGCCAGCAGTGAGGGGGAGACCGGGGAGCTGTTTTTT,CASSEGETGELFF
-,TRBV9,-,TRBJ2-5,TGTGCCAGCAGCGTAGGGGTCACAAAAGAGACCCAGTACTTC,CASSVGVTKETQYF
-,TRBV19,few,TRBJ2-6,TGTGCCAGTAGGGGGGCTGGGGCCAACGTCCTGACTTTC,CASRGAGANVLTF
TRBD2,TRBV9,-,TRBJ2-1,TGTGCCAGCAGCGTTGGGCTAGCGGGATACAATGAGCAGTTCTTC,CASSVGLAGYNEQFF
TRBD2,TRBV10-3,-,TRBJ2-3,TGTGCCATCAGTGAGCGAGCGGGAGCTCCCGATACGCAGTATTTT,CAISERAGAPDTQYF
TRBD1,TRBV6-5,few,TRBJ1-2,TGTGCCAGCAGTTTCCTGCGTACAGGGGGCGGCTATGGCTACACCTTC,CASSFLRTGGGYGYTF
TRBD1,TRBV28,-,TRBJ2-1,TGTGCCAGCAGTTCCCGGGACAGACGCAATGAGCAGTTCTTC,CASSSRDRRNEQFF
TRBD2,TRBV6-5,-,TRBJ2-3,TGTGCCAGCAGTTACAAAGCGGGAGGGCCGGGTACGCAGTATTTT,CASSYKAGGPGTQYF
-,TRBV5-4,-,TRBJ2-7,TGTGCCAGCAGCTCGGACGGAATCTACGAGCAGTACTTC,CASSSDGIYEQYF
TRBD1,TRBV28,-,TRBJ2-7,TGTGCCAGTAGGACAGGGGGACGTTACGAGCAGTACTTC,CASRTGGRYEQYF
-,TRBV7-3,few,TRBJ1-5,TGTGCCAGCAGCTTAACGGGCAGTTTCCAGCCCCAGCATTTT,CASSLTGSFQPQHF
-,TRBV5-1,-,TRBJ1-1,TGCGCCAGCAGCTTGTACAGGGCGAACACTGAAGCTTTCTTT,CASSLYRANTEAFF
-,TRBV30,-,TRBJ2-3,TGTGCCTGGAGCCGGCGGGACGAACCCAAAAATACGCAGTATTTT,CAWSRRDEPKNTQYF
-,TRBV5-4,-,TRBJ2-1,TGTGCCAGCAGCCGACGCGACCGTCCAGGCGATGAGCAGTTCTTC,CASSRRDRPGDEQFF